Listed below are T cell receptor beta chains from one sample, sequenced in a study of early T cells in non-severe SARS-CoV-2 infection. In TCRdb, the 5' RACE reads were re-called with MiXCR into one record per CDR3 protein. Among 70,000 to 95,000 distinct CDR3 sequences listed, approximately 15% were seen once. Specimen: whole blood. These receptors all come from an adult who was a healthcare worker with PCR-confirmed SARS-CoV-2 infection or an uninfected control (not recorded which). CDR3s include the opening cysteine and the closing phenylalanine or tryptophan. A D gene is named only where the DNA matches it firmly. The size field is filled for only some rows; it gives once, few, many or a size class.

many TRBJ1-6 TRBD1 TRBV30 TGTGCCTGGAACCGGGACAGTAATTCACCCCTCCACTTT CAWNRDSNSPLHF
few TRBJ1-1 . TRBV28 TGTGCCAGCAGTCGTCGACAGGAAGCTTTCTTT CASSRRQEAFF
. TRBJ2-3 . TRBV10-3 TGTGCCATCAGTGAAAGGGCCGACACAGATACGCAGTATTTT CAISERADTDTQYF
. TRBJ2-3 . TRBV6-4 TGTGCCAGCCCTTTGGGACGCAAAAGTAGCACAGATACGCAGTATTTT CASPLGRKSSTDTQYF
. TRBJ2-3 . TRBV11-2 TGTGCCAGCAGCTTTGGGTCCCCAGATACGCAGTATTTT CASSFGSPDTQYF
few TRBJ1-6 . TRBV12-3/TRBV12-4 TGTGCCAGCACCTTGGACAGTAATTCACCCCTCCACTTT CASTLDSNSPLHF
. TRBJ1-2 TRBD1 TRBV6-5 TGTGCCAGCAGTTACGACCACAGGGGGCAAAGATATGGCTACACCTTC CASSYDHRGQRYGYTF
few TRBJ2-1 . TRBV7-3 TGTGCCAGCAGCTTGACTCGAAGATCCTACAATGAGCAGTTCTTC CASSLTRRSYNEQFF
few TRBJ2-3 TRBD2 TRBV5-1 TGCGCCAGCAGCCCCACGGGGGGGATGGATACGCAGTATTTT CASSPTGGMDTQYF
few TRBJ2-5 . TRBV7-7 TGTGCCAGCAGCGTAGTCCCGGGGAACAGGTTGGAGACCCAGTACTTC CASSVVPGNRLETQYF
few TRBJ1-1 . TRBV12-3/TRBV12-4 TGTGCCAGCAGCCCTATACCGGGACAAATGAACACTGAAGCTTTCTTT CASSPIPGQMNTEAFF
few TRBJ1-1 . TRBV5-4 TGTGCCAGCAGCGTACCGGGATCGAACACTGAAGCTTTCTTT CASSVPGSNTEAFF
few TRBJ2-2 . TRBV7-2 TGTGCCAGCAGCATGGGACTCACGAACACCGGGGAGCTGTTTTTT CASSMGLTNTGELFF
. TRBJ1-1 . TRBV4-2 TGTGCCAGCAGCCAAGTAGAGGAGAGGGAAGCTTTCTTT CASSQVEEREAFF
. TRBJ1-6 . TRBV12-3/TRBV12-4 TGTGCCAGCACCACTGGGACCTTACGGACGGCACCCCTCCACTTT CASTTGTLRTAPLHF
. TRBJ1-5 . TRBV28 TGTGCCAGCCTCCGGGGAAATCAGCCCCAGCATTTT CASLRGNQPQHF
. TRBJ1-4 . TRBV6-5 TGTGCCAGCAGTTACTCGACGTTACAGAACGAAAAACTGTTTTTT CASSYSTLQNEKLFF
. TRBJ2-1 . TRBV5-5 TGTGCCAGCAGCTTACGGGACTTGAATGAGCAGTTCTTC CASSLRDLNEQFF
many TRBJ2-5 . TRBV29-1 TGCAGCGTTGAAGATCTTATAGCGTCGATGACCCAGTACTTC CSVEDLIASMTQYF
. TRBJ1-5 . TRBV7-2 TGTGCCAGCAGCCCCAGACATCAGCCCCAGCATTTT CASSPRHQPQHF
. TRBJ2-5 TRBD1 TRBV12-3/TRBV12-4 TGTGCCAGCAGTTCCCTCGGGACAGGGAAAGACGAGACCCAGTACTTC CASSSLGTGKDETQYF
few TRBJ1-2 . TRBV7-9 TGTGCCAGCAGCCCCGACGAGGGTCGGGGCTACACCTTC CASSPDEGRGYTF
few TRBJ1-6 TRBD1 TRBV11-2 TGTGCCAGCAGCTTACTCCGAACAGGGGGTTTTAATTCACCCCTCCACTTT CASSLLRTGGFNSPLHF
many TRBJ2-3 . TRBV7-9 TGTGCCAGCTCGTCATGGAGGAAGAGCACAGATACGCAGTATTTT CASSSWRKSTDTQYF
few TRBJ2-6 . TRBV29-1 TGCAGCGTTGATTGGGGGCAGGCCCCCTCTGGGGCCAACGTCCTGACTTTC CSVDWGQAPSGANVLTF
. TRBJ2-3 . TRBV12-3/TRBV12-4 TGTGCCAGCAGTTTCTCGTCGCCATTTAGGTACCCAGATACGCAGTATTTT CASSFSSPFRYPDTQYF
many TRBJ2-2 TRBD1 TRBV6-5 TGTGCCAGCAGCCTAGGACAGGGGGCGAACACCGGGGAGCTGTTTTTT CASSLGQGANTGELFF
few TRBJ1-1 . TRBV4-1 TGCGCCAGCAGCCAAGATTCCGAGGGGGAAGCTTTCTTT CASSQDSEGEAFF
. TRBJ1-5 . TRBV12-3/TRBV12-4 TGTGCCAGCAGTTTAAGGGGGAATAGCAATCAGCCCCAGCATTTT CASSLRGNSNQPQHF
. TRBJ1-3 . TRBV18 TGTGCCAGCTCATCTAGGGAAGCCTCTGGAAACACCATATATTTT CASSSREASGNTIYF
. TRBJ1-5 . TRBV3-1 TGTGCCAGCAGCCAAGGTGGGGGGCATCAGCCCCAGCATTTT CASSQGGGHQPQHF
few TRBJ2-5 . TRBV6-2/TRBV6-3 TGTGCCAGCAGAATCTGGGTTGAAGAGACCCAGTACTTC CASRIWVEETQYF
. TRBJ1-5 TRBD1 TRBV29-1 TGCAGCGGGGGGGCTAGTTCGGACAGGCACTATCAGCCCCAGCATTTT CSGGASSDRHYQPQHF
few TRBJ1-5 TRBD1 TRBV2 TGTGCCAGCAGTTCGGGACAGGGAGGGACTCAGCCCCAGCATTTT CASSSGQGGTQPQHF
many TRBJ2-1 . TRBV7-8 TGTGCCAGCAGCTTAGCCAGGTGGAGGGACAATGAGCAGTTCTTC CASSLARWRDNEQFF
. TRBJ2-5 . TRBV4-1 TGCGCCAGCAGCCAAACATTGGGGGAGACCCAGTACTTC CASSQTLGETQYF
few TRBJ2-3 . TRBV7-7 TGTGCCAGCAGCCGACTAGATCCGACAGATACGCAGTATTTT CASSRLDPTDTQYF